This T cell receptor beta chain was sequenced for a study of neoadjuvant anti-PD-1 for oral cavity cancer (dated by TCRdb to about 2021). At the level of the whole study: Before undergoing curative-intent surgical resection, most patients got three to four biweekly nivolumab doses at 3 mg/kg. For patients who did not progress, a fourth nivolumab dose was given around day 43, followed by definitive surgical resection on days 50-56. Responders were defined as patients with complete response, partial response or stable disease by RECIST 1.1; non-responders were defined as patients with progression. The parent correlative cohort had around 11 patients and a response rate of about 31%.

Points on this clone: No antigen is known for it. One base away there is no much larger clone; base qualities are not given.

Reading from cysteine to phenylalanine, the CDR3 counts 14 amino acids. Of the read, only the CDR3 DNA is kept; its 42 bases are in frame from base 1. Trimming takes 3 bases from V and 2 bases from J, and the germline ends sit 8 bases apart. From a lookup of the germline V gene, CDR1 and CDR2 are MDHEN and SYDVKM. The investigation overall reported the following: The TCR analyses had only three patients in each response group, and the authors called for validation in larger cohorts. Higher pretreatment blood Treg/Th17 ratios correlated with higher pretreatment blood TCRbeta clonality and lower post-treatment tumor TCRbeta clonality. After neoadjuvant nivolumab, T cell clonality (Gini index) in PBMCs was significantly higher in non-responders than in responders.

For deep sequencing, each PBMC sample was run in six replicates, with libraries mostly built from 400 to 550 ng of input genomic DNA. Following the manufacturer's instructions, the team built TCRbeta libraries using the immunoSEQ hsTCRbeta kit. An Illumina NovaSeq 6000 S4 flow cell was used to sequence the final libraries, which had first been combined to 3 nM. In the paper's pipeline: Raw data preprocessing and quality control were performed with the immunoSEQ Analyzer. The analysis was restricted to productive rearrangements, with each unique CDR3 amino acid sequence defining a clonotype. Using the R package tcR, the researchers computed the Gini-Simpson index as their estimate of repertoire clonality. Student's t test was used to compare Gini indices, and Pearson correlation was used to assess associations with tumor size change. Not all clones reach the TCRdb copy of this immuneACCESS table, which keeps in-frame sequences only. Checked studies attribute under half of the gap to unresolved V genes and leave the rest unexplained. The DNA was the basis for D and trimming; V, J and clone size are from that table. The sample table lists 13,000 to 15,000 clones, 71% of them with a count of one. The ten biggest clones cover roughly 3% of the sample.

According to the study, the label for this sample's time point signals: after neoadjuvant nivolumab, at surgical resection. The patients had newly diagnosed stage II-IVA oral cavity squamous cell carcinoma and had not received any prior systemic or radiation treatment. The cohort consisted of patients with HPV-negative, locally advanced oral cavity squamous cell carcinoma. Peripheral blood mononuclear cells were analyzed directly and were not maintained or expanded in culture. Samples were obtained from a longitudinal correlative study of a single-arm phase II trial of neoadjuvant nivolumab in oral cavity squamous cell carcinoma. Subject-matched pre- and post-treatment PBMCs and tumors from three responders and three non-responders were subjected to genomic DNA-based TCRbeta sequencing. Peripheral blood mononuclear cells were collected before nivolumab treatment and were collected again after treatment, at the time of surgery. The Maxwell RSC DNA from Cells kit was used to extract genomic DNA from PBMCs.

This sequence originates from a person between 40 and 85 years old with oral cavity squamous cell carcinoma. The chain employs TRBV28 and TRBJ1-5; the D gene lacks a confident call. The sequencing here drew on PBMCs, taken after nivolumab (anti-PD-1) treatment. The DNA sequence is TGTGCCAGCAGTTTGGAGAGGGGCAATCAGCCCCAGCATTTT. This gives the protein CASSLERGNQPQHF.